Below are 2 T cell receptor beta chains sequenced from a single sample in a study of T-cell reconstitution after alpha-beta-depleted transplantation in children. It was with unique molecular identifiers that the TCRbeta library was prepared. TCRdb re-analysed the PCR reads in MiXCR, keeping a single row per CDR3 protein. The sample has a few hundred thousand distinct CDR3 sequences; under 15% are singletons. The sequencing used PBMCs, mostly from graft donor cells, collected 360 days after TCRalphabeta/CD19-depleted stem cell transplant. These receptors were collected from a male patient younger than 18 who had a stem cell transplant for acute myeloid leukemia, so the T cells may come from the graft donor.

The CDR3 coding sequence is TGTGCCTGGAGTGTGGCTCTCTACGAGCAGTACTTC. It encodes CAWSVALYEQYF. The rearrangement joins TRBV30 to TRBJ2-7; D is uncertain. Germline CDR1 GTSNPN, CDR2 SVGIG (reference sequence). The CDR3 runs 12 residues. Trimming took off 0 bases at V and 3 bases at J, with 6 bases between the two ends. Full variable domain (outside the CDR3, taken from reference TRBV30 and TRBJ2-7): SQTIHQWPATLVQPVGSPLSLECTVEGTSNPNLYWYRQAAGRGLQLLFYSVGIGQISSEVPQNLSASRPQDRQFILSSKKLLLSDSGFYLCAWSVALYEQYFGPGTRLTVT.

This clonotype has only a few counts. This rearrangement joins TRBV7-2 to TRBJ1-5, with D unclear. Trimming shortened V by 1 base and J by 4 bases, and 8 bases separated the two germline ends. Germline values: CDR1 SGHTA, CDR2 FQGNSA. The CDR3 runs to 14 residues. The CDR3 loop reads CASSLGDRNQPQHF. For the CDR3, the DNA is TGTGCCAGCAGCTTAGGGGATCGGAATCAGCCCCAGCATTTT.